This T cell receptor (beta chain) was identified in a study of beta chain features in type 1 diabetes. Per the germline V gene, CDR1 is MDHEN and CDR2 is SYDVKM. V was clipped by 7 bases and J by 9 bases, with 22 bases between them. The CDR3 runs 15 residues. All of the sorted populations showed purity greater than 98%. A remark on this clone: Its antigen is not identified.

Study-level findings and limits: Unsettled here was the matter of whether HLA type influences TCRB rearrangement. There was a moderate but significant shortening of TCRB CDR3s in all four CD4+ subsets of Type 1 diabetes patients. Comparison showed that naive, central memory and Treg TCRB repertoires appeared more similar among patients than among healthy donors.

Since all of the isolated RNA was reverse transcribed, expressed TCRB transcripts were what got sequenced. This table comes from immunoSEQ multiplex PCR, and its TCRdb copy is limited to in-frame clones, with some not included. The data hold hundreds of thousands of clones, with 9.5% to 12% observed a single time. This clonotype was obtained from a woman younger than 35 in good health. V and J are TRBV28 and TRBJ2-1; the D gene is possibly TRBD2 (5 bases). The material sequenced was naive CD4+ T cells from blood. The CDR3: CASNPATRSEFEQFF. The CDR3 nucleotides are TGTGCCAGCAACCCCGCCACTCGTAGCGAGTTTGAGCAGTTCTTC.